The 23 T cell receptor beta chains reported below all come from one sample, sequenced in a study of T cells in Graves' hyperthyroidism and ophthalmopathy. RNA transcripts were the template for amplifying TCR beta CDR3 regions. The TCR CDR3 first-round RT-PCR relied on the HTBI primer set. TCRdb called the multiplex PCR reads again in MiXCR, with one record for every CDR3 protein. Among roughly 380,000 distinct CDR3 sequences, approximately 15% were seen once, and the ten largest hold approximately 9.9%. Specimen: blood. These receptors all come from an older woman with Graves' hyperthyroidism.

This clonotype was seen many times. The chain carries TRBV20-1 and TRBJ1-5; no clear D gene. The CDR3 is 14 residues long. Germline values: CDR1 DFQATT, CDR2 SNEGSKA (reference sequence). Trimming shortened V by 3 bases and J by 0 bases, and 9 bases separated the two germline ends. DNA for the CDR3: TGCAGTGCTAGTTTGGGGTATAGCAATCAGCCCCAGCATTTT. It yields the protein CSASLGYSNQPQHF.

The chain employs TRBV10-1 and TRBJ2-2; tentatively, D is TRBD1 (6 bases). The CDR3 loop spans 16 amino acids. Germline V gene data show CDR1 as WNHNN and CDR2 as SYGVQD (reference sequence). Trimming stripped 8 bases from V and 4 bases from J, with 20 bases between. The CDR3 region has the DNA TGCGCCAGCTATTTAGACAGGATCCTGTTCACCGGGGAGCTGTTTTTT. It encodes CASYLDRILFTGELFF.

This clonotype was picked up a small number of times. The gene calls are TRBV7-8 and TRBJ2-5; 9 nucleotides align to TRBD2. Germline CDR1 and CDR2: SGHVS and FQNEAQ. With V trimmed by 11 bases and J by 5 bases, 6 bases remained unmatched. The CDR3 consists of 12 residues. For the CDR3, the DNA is TGTGCCGGCGGGGGGGCGCGGGAGACCCAGTACTTC. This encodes CAGGGARETQYF.

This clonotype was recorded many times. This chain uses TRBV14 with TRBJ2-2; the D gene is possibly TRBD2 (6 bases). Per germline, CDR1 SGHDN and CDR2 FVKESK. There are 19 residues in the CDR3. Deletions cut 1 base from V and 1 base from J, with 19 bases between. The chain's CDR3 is CASSQVPRREQLNTGELFF. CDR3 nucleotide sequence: TGTGCCAGCAGCCAAGTCCCGCGGCGGGAACAGCTGAACACCGGGGAGCTGTTTTTT.

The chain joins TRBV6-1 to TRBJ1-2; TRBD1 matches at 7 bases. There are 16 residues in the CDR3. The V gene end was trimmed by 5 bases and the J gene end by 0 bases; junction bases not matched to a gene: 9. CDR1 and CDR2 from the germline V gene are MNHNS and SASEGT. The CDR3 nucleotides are TGTGCCAGCAGTCGGGGGGACAGAAGCTCTAACTATGGCTACACCTTC. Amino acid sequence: CASSRGDRSSNYGYTF.

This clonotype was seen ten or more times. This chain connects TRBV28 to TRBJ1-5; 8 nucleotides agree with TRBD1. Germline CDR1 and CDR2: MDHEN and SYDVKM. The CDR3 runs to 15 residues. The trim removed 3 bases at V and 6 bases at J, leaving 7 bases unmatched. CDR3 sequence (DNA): TGTGCCAGCAGTTTGCCCAGGGGGCACCGTCAGCCCCAGCATTTT. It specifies CASSLPRGHRQPQHF.

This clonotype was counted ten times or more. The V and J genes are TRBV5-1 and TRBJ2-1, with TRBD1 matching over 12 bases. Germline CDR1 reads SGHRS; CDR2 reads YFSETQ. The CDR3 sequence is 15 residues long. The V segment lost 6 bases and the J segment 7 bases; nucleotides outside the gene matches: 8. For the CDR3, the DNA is TGCGCCAGCACCGACCCGGGACAGGGGGCGAATGAGCAGTTCTTC. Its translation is CASTDPGQGANEQFF.

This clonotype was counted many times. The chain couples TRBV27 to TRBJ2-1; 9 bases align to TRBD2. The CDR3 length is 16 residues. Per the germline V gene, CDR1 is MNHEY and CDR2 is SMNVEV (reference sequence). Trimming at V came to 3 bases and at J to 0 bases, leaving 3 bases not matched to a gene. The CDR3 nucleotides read TGTGCCAGCAGTTTCGCGGGAGGGGGCTCCTACAATGAGCAGTTCTTC. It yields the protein CASSFAGGGSYNEQFF.

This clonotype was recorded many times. CDR3 sequence reads: CSARDQGQGDYEQYF. CDR3 nucleotide sequence: TGCAGTGCTAGAGATCAGGGACAGGGGGACTACGAGCAGTACTTC. This chain links TRBV20-1 with TRBJ2-7, with 11 positions matching TRBD1. CDR1 and CDR2 (germline): DFQATT, SNEGSKA (reference sequence). The CDR3 has 15 amino acids. Trimming at V came to 0 bases and at J to 3 bases, leaving 4 bases not matched to a gene.

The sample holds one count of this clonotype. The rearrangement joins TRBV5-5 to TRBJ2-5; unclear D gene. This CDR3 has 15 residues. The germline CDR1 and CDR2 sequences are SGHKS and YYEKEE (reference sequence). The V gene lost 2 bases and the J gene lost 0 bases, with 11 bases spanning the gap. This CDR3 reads CASSLKAKDQETQYF. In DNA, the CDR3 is TGTGCCAGCAGCTTAAAGGCGAAAGACCAAGAGACCCAGTACTTC.

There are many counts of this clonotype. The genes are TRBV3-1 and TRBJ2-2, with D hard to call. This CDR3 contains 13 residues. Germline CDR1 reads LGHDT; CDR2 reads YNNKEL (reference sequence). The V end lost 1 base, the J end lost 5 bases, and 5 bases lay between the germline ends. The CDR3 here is CASSQVGTGELFF. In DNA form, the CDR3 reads TGTGCCAGCAGCCAAGTGGGAACCGGGGAGCTGTTTTTT.

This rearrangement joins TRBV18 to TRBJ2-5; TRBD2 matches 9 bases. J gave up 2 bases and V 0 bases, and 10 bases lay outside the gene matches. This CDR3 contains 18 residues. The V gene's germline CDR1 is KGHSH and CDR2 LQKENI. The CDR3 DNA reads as TGTGCCAGCTCACCACCTCTGCCTAGCGGGAACTTTCAAGAGACCCAGTACTTC. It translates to CASSPPLPSGNFQETQYF.

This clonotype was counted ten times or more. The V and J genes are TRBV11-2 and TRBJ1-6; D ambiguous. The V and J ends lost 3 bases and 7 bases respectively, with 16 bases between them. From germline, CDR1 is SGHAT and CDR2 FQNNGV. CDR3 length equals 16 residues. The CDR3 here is CASSFPSTSYNSPLHF. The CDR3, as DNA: TGTGCCAGCAGCTTCCCCTCCACTTCTTACAATTCACCCCTCCACTTT.

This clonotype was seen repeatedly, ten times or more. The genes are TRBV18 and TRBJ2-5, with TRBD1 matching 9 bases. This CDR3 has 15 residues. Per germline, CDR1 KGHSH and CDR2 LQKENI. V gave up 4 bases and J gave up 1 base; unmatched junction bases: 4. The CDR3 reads CASSQGQGGQETQYF. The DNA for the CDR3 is TGTGCCAGCTCACAGGGACAGGGCGGCCAAGAGACCCAGTACTTC.

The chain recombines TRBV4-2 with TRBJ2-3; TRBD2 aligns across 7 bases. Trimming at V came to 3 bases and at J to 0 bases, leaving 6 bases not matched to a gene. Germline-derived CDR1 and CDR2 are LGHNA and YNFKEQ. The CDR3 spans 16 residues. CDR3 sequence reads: CASSHQSGTSTDTQYF. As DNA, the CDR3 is TGTGCCAGCAGCCATCAAAGCGGGACGAGCACAGATACGCAGTATTTT.

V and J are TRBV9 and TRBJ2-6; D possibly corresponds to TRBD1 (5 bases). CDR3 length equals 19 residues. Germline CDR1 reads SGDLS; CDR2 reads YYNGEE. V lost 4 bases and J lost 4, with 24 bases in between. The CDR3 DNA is TGTGCCAGCAGCTTTCGTAACGACAGAAATCAATCCGGGGCCAACGTCCTGACTTTC. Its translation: CASSFRNDRNQSGANVLTF.

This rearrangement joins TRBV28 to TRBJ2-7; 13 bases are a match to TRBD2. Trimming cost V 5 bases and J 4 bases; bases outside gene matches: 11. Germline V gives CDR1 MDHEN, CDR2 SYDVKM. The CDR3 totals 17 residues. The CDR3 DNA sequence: TGTGCCAGCAGTCTATTGGGACTAGCGGGATACCTGTACGAGCAGTACTTC. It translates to CASSLLGLAGYLYEQYF.

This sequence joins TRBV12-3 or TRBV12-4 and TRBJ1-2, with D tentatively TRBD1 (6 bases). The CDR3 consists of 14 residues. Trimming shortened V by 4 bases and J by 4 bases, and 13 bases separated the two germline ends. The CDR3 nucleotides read TGTGCCAGCAGTTCGGGCAGGGGATTCTATGGCTACACCTTC. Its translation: CASSSGRGFYGYTF.

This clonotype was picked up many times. CDR3 amino acids: CASSYSQGARGANEKLFF. CDR3 nucleotide sequence: TGTGCCAGCAGTTACTCGCAGGGAGCGCGGGGTGCTAATGAAAAACTGTTTTTT. The chain carries TRBV6-6 and TRBJ1-4, with D perhaps TRBD1 (5 bases). CDR3 length equals 18 residues. Germline V gene lookup returns CDR1 MNHNY and CDR2 SVGAGI (reference sequence). V was clipped by 0 bases and J by 3 bases, with 17 bases between them.

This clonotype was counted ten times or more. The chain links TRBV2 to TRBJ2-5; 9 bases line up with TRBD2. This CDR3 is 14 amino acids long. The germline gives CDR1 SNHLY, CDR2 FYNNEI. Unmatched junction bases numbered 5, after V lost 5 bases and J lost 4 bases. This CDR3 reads CASSFSGSGETQYF. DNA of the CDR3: TGTGCCAGCAGTTTTAGCGGGAGTGGAGAGACCCAGTACTTC.

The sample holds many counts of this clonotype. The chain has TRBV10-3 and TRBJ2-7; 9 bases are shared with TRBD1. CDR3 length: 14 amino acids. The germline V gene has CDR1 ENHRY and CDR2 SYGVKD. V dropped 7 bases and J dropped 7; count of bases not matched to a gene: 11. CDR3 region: CAITPGTGTGEQYF. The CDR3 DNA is TGTGCCATCACCCCCGGGACAGGGACGGGAGAGCAGTACTTC.

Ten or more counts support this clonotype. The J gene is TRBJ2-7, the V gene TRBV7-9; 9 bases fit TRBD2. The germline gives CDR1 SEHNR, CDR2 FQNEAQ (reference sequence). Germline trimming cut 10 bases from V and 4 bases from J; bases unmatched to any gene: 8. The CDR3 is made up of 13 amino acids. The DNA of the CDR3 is TGTGCCATTCCGGGACTAGCCTTTTACGAGCAGTACTTC. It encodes CAIPGLAFYEQYF.

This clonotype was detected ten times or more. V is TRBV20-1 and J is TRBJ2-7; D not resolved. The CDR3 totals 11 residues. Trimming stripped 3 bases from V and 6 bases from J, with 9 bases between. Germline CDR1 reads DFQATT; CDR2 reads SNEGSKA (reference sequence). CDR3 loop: CSASEWTEQYF. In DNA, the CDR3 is TGCAGTGCTAGTGAGTGGACCGAGCAGTACTTC.